The rows below give T cell receptor beta chains drawn from one sample of a study of radiotherapy plus CTLA-4 blockade in lung cancer. This table comes from immunoSEQ multiplex PCR, and its TCRdb copy is limited to in-frame clones, with some not included. The sample contains over 80,000 clones, more than 85% of which appear only once. Sequences were derived from peripheral blood, sampled from a patient treated with radiotherapy plus ipilimumab. These TCRs come from a human donor with non-small cell lung cancer that progressed on radiotherapy plus ipilimumab. CDR3s include the opening cysteine and the closing phenylalanine or tryptophan. D genes are given only for firm matches. Only some rows state a clone size, as once, few, many or a class for expanded clones.

TRBV19	-	TRBJ2-3	-	CASSRGRWDGLTDTQYF	TGTGCCAGTAGTAGGGGGAGGTGGGACGGACTCACAGATACGCAGTATTTT
TRBV20-1	-	TRBJ2-7	-	CSARDPPEQYF	TGCAGTGCTAGAGATCCGCCAGAGCAGTACTTC
TRBV15	-	TRBJ2-7	TRBD2	CATSRRSLVTGGHEQYF	TGTGCCACCAGCAGGAGAAGTCTGGTGACGGGGGGTCACGAGCAGTACTTC
TRBV7-9	-	TRBJ1-1	-	CASSPGAGVEAFF	TGTGCCAGCAGCCCCGGGGCAGGTGTTGAAGCTTTCTTT
TRBV18	-	TRBJ1-4	TRBD1	CASSPPPDRMRLFF	TGTGCCAGCTCACCACCCCCGGACAGGATGAGACTGTTTTTT
TRBV9	-	TRBJ2-7	-	CASSVGGPSYEQYF	TGTGCCAGCAGCGTTGGGGGCCCCTCCTACGAGCAGTACTTC
TRBV6-6	-	TRBJ2-5	TRBD2	CATLRPGGGETQYF	TGTGCCACCCTCCGACCGGGGGGGGGCGAGACCCAGTACTTC
TRBV7-2	-	TRBJ2-3	-	CASSLANTDTQYF	TGTGCCAGCAGCCTGGCTAACACAGATACGCAGTATTTT
TRBV13	-	TRBJ1-2	-	CASSRGQNYGYTF	TGTGCCAGCAGCCGAGGACAGAACTATGGCTACACCTTC
TRBV11-2	-	TRBJ1-1	-	CASSYELGWMNTEAFF	TGTGCCAGCAGCTACGAGCTAGGTTGGATGAACACTGAAGCTTTCTTT
TRBV14	once	TRBJ2-7	-	CASSPGRELGQYF	TGTGCCAGCAGCCCAGGACGGGAGCTGGGGCAGTACTTC
TRBV11-2	-	TRBJ2-5	-	CASSLGGAETQYF	TGTGCCAGCAGCTTAGGGGGCGCGGAGACCCAGTACTTC
TRBV14	once	TRBJ1-1	TRBD1	CASRGLTGVNTEAFF	TGTGCCAGCAGAGGTCTGACAGGGGTGAACACTGAAGCTTTCTTT
TRBV7-2	-	TRBJ2-5	TRBD2	CASSSSAGATGTQYF	TGTGCCAGCAGCTCCAGCGCGGGAGCCACGGGGACCCAGTACTTC
TRBV21-1	-	TRBJ2-1	-	CASSRGRRDEQFF	TGTGCCAGCAGCAGGGGCCGACGGGATGAGCAGTTCTTC
TRBV12-5	-	TRBJ2-1	TRBD1	CASQRDRGNEQFF	TGTGCTAGTCAGAGGGACAGGGGAAATGAGCAGTTCTTC
TRBV14	once	TRBJ2-5	-	CASSYGGRVETQYF	TGTGCCAGCAGCTACGGGGGCAGGGTAGAGACCCAGTACTTC
TRBV11-2	-	TRBJ2-5	TRBD2	CASSAGLAGAGAQYF	TGTGCCAGCAGCGCCGGACTAGCGGGGGCTGGGGCCCAGTACTTC